The 24 T cell receptor beta chains below come from one sample, sequenced in a study of cytomegalovirus exposure and HLA in healthy donors. 60 Vbeta and 13 Jbeta primers were used in PCR. TCRdb's copy holds only in-frame clones and misses some; the assay was immunoSEQ multiplex PCR. In the table there are about 160,000 clones, 75% of which are singletons. The sequenced sample was PBMCs. These receptors originate from a female donor in good health and CMV-seronegative.

This chain joins TRBV9 and TRBJ2-1, with TRBD1 as a possible D gene (5 bases). CDR1 SGDLS and CDR2 YYNGEE come from the germline V gene. This CDR3 has 11 amino acids. V was trimmed by 5 bases and J by 7 bases, leaving 7 bases between them. For the CDR3, the DNA is TGTGCCAGCAGTAGGGGAAATGAGCAGTTCTTC. The encoded protein is CASSRGNEQFF.

J is TRBJ2-3 and V is TRBV6-6, with a possible D match to TRBD2 (5 bases). Looked up from germline, CDR1 is MNHNY and CDR2 is SVGAGI (reference sequence). Trimming took 0 bases from V and 6 from J, leaving 13 bases between them. This CDR3 spans 15 amino acids. The CDR3 region is CASSYSIGDSDTQYF. The CDR3 nucleotides read TGTGCCAGCAGTTACTCGATCGGGGATTCGGATACGCAGTATTTT.

J is TRBJ2-1 and V is TRBV19, with 11 bases fitting TRBD2. The CDR3 extends over 17 amino acids. Germline CDR1 LNHDA, CDR2 SQIVND (reference sequence). The V gene end was trimmed by 4 bases and the J gene end by 11 bases; junction bases not matched to a gene: 16. The CDR3 region has the DNA TGTGCCAGTAGTACCCTACTAGCGGGAGTCATAAGGAATCAGCAGTTCTTC. This translates into CASSTLLAGVIRNQQFF.

This chain joins TRBV27 and TRBJ2-2; TRBD1 matches 7 bases. This CDR3 is 15 amino acids long. Looked up from germline, CDR1 is MNHEY and CDR2 is SMNVEV (reference sequence). The junction had 6 bases not matched to a gene; V was cut back by 4 bases and J by 4 bases. The CDR3 here is CASSSAGGSTGELFF. Here the CDR3 DNA reads TGTGCCAGCAGTTCCGCAGGGGGATCCACCGGGGAGCTGTTTTTT.

The chain links TRBV15 to TRBJ1-5; D call uncertain. Trimming took off 1 base at V and 2 bases at J, with 12 bases between the two ends. Germline loops: CDR1 LNHNV, CDR2 YYDKDF (reference sequence). This CDR3 spans 16 amino acids. Here the CDR3 DNA reads TGTGCCACCAGCAGAGGCTTAGGGAGGGGCAATCAGCCCCAGCATTTT. This gives the protein CATSRGLGRGNQPQHF.

The rearrangement joins TRBV6-5 to TRBJ2-7, with 7 bases matching TRBD2. Trimming removed 0 bases from V and 6 bases from J; junction bases left unmatched: 8. The CDR3 runs 15 residues. Germline V gene data show CDR1 as MNHEY and CDR2 as SVGAGI. Written as DNA, the CDR3 is TGTGCCAGCAGTTACTCGGCGGGAGACGCTAGCGAGCAGTACTTC. As protein: CASSYSAGDASEQYF.

The CDR3 is CAWRGGKLTGELFF. In DNA, the CDR3 is TGTGCCTGGAGAGGCGGGAAGCTGACCGGGGAGCTGTTTTTT. The genes are TRBV30 and TRBJ2-2; TRBD2 might be the D (6 bases). This CDR3 has 14 residues. Germline loops: CDR1 GTSNPN, CDR2 SVGIG (reference sequence). The V end lost 3 bases, the J end lost 5 bases, and 13 bases lay between the germline ends.

The rearrangement links TRBV9 to TRBJ2-1; 7 bases fit TRBD1. Germline CDR1 reads SGDLS; CDR2 reads YYNGEE. The ends lost 0 bases at V and 12 bases at J; junction bases unmatched: 12. This CDR3 is 15 amino acids long. CDR3 amino acids: CASSVGFRAGGLQFF. The CDR3 DNA is TGTGCCAGCAGCGTAGGATTTCGGGCAGGGGGTTTGCAGTTCTTC.

V usage is TRBV30 and J usage is TRBJ1-3; 8 nucleotides align to TRBD1. The CDR3 is made up of 15 amino acids. J gave up 6 bases and V 3 bases, and 10 bases lay outside the gene matches. Germline CDR1 is GTSNPN and CDR2 is SVGIG (reference sequence). The CDR3 here is CAWSSPDRGKNTIYF. The CDR3 coding sequence is TGTGCCTGGAGCTCCCCCGACAGGGGAAAAAACACCATATATTTT.

This clone was found a few times. The V and J genes are TRBV4-3 and TRBJ1-2; 7 bases match TRBD1. The germline V gene encodes CDR1 LGHNA and CDR2 YSLEER. The V gene end was trimmed by 4 bases and the J gene end by 8 bases; junction bases not matched to a gene: 4. CDR3 length equals 12 residues. In DNA, the CDR3 is TGCGCCAGCAGCCCAGGGGGACGGGGCTACACCTTC. Its protein product is CASSPGGRGYTF.

A few counts support this clone. The V and J genes are TRBV28 and TRBJ2-5; weak D call: TRBD1 (6 bases). The CDR3 is 14 residues long. Germline CDR1 MDHEN, CDR2 SYDVKM. V lost 7 bases and J 4 bases, leaving 16 bases between the germline ends. The CDR3 DNA follows: TGTGCCAGCACCCTCAACTGGGGGCCAGAGACCCAGTACTTC. Its translation: CASTLNWGPETQYF. The whole variable domain, remainder taken from reference TRBV28 and TRBJ2-5, is DVKVTQSSRYLVKRTGEKVFLECVQDMDHENMFWYRQDPGLGLRLIYFSYDVKMKEKGDIPEGYSVSREKKERFSLILESASTNQTSMYLCASTLNWGPETQYFGPGTRLLVL.

This chain uses TRBV9 with TRBJ2-1, with 8 bases identical to TRBD2. The CDR3 has 17 residues. In germline, CDR1 is SGDLS, CDR2 YYNGEE. V lost 0 bases and J lost 8; bases outside the gene matches: 13. The CDR3: CASSVGIAGGRVYEQFF. The CDR3 bases are TGTGCCAGCAGCGTAGGTATTGCGGGAGGCCGAGTGTATGAGCAGTTCTTC.

The rearrangement links TRBV4-3 to TRBJ2-1; D possibly corresponds to TRBD1 (5 bases). The germline V gene has CDR1 LGHNA and CDR2 YSLEER. Trimming shortened V by 0 bases and J by 6 bases, and 12 bases separated the two germline ends. The CDR3 runs 15 residues. CDR3 bases: TGCGCCAGCAGCCAAGATAGGGGCCGTCTCAATGAGCAGTTCTTC. Amino acids: CASSQDRGRLNEQFF.

The chain couples TRBV23-1 to TRBJ2-7; possibly TRBD1 for D (5 bases). TRBV23-1 is recorded as an ORF, its role being uncertain. The CDR3 runs 16 residues. Trimming removed 4 bases from V and 6 bases from J, with 22 bases in between. In nucleotides, the CDR3 is TGCGCCAGCAGTCCGCACCCCCCCGGACATCCTGGCGAGCAGTACTTC. Amino acids: CASSPHPPGHPGEQYF.

The chain couples TRBV4-3 to TRBJ2-1, with D possibly matching TRBD2 (7 bases). The CDR3 contains 15 residues. Trimming removed 1 base from V and 7 bases from J, with 14 bases in between. Looked up from germline, CDR1 is LGHNA and CDR2 is YSLEER. CDR3 protein: CASSQAQKGGNEQFF. CDR3 nucleotide sequence: TGCGCCAGCAGCCAAGCCCAGAAGGGGGGGAATGAGCAGTTCTTC.

The V call is TRBV29-1, the J call TRBJ2-2; 8 bases agree with TRBD1. Looked up from germline, CDR1 is SQVTM and CDR2 is ANQGSEA. The CDR3 is made up of 17 amino acids. With 4 bases clipped from V and 2 bases from J, the junction kept 12 bases outside the gene matches. CDR3 coding DNA: TGCAGCGTTGCGGGGGCAGGGGGCGCGTACAACACCGGGGAGCTGTTTTTT. Its protein is CSVAGAGGAYNTGELFF.

This clone was observed a handful of times. This rearrangement joins TRBV7-9 to TRBJ1-2; TRBD1 is a possible D gene (5 bases). CDR1 and CDR2 from the germline V gene are SEHNR and FQNEAQ (reference sequence). Trimming shortened V by 4 bases and J by 1 base, and 22 bases separated the two germline ends. The CDR3 covers 18 residues. The CDR3 reads CASSSNRGRSLLNYGYTF. As DNA, the CDR3 is TGTGCCAGCAGCTCTAATAGGGGCAGGTCCTTACTTAACTATGGCTACACCTTC.

The chain recombines TRBV25-1 with TRBJ1-4; 7 positions match TRBD1. The junction had 6 bases not matched to a gene; V was cut back by 3 bases and J by 8 bases. The CDR3 runs 14 residues. The germline CDR1 and CDR2 sequences are MGHDK and SYGVNS. The CDR3 loop is CASSDPRGREKLFF. The DNA for the CDR3 is TGTGCCAGCAGTGACCCCAGGGGGAGGGAAAAACTGTTTTTT.

The chain links TRBV5-1 to TRBJ2-2, with D tentatively TRBD2 (6 bases). Per germline, CDR1 SGHRS and CDR2 YFSETQ. The CDR3 covers 16 residues. Deletions cut 3 bases from V and 4 bases from J, with 16 bases between. The CDR3 nucleotides are TGCGCCAGCAGCTCGGAGGGTTGGTTGGGCACCGGGGAGCTGTTTTTT. Amino acid sequence: CASSSEGWLGTGELFF.

The chain carries TRBV27 and TRBJ2-7, with 7 bases matching TRBD2. V trimming: 4 bases; J trimming: 0 bases; junction bases outside the gene matches: 6. Germline loops: CDR1 MNHEY, CDR2 SMNVEV (reference sequence). The CDR3 spans 15 residues. The CDR3 protein is CASSSPAGSSYEQYF. The DNA for the CDR3 is TGTGCCAGCAGTTCCCCAGCGGGAAGCTCCTACGAGCAGTACTTC.

The V call is TRBV2, the J call TRBJ1-5; 9 nucleotides line up with TRBD1. After removal of 9 bases from V and 4 bases from J, the junction contained 7 bases not matched to a gene. The CDR3 loop spans 14 amino acids. The V gene's germline CDR1 is SNHLY and CDR2 FYNNEI. The CDR3 DNA reads TGTGCCAGTCGACTGACAGGGGGGAATCAGCCCCAGCATTTT. It encodes CASRLTGGNQPQHF.

This clone has a handful of counts. The chain has TRBV19 and TRBJ2-7, with 7 positions matching TRBD2. After removal of 8 bases from V and 4 bases from J, the junction contained 8 bases not matched to a gene. The CDR3 spans 13 residues. Germline CDR1 reads LNHDA; CDR2 reads SQIVND (reference sequence). CDR3 in amino acids: CASRQPSGYEQYF. CDR3 bases: TGTGCCAGTCGCCAACCTAGCGGATACGAGCAGTACTTC.

The chain carries TRBV28 and TRBJ2-1; maybe TRBD2 (6 bases). Germline V lookup: CDR1 MDHEN, CDR2 SYDVKM. V was trimmed by 4 bases and J by 13 bases, leaving 11 bases between them. There are 11 residues in the CDR3. This chain's CDR3 is CASSSPGAQFF. CDR3 coding DNA: TGTGCCAGCAGTTCCCCGGGAGCTCAGTTCTTC.

V gene TRBV4-1 combines with J gene TRBJ1-5; TRBD1 agrees at 8 bases. The CDR3 has 16 amino acids. CDR1 and CDR2 from the germline V gene are MGHRA and YSYEKL. V lost 2 bases to trimming and J lost 4 bases; unmatched junction nucleotides: 7. The CDR3 spells CASSQLQGARNQPQHF. CDR3 nucleotide sequence: TGCGCCAGCAGCCAACTTCAGGGGGCGCGTAATCAGCCCCAGCATTTT.